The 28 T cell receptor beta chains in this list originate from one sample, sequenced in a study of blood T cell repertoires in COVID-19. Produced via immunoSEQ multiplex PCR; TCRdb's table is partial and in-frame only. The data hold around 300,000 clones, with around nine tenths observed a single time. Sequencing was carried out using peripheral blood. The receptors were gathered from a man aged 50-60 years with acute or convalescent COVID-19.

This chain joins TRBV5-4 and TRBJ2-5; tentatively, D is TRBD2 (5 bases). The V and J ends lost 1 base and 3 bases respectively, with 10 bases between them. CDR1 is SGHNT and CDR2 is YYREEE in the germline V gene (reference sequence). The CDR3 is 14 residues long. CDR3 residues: CASSLFSGKETQYF. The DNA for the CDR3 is TGTGCCAGCAGCTTGTTCAGCGGCAAAGAGACCCAGTACTTC. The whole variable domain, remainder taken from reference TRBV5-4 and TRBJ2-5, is ETGVTQSPTHLIKTRGQQVTLRCSSQSGHNTVSWYQQALGQGPQFIFQYYREEENGRGNFPPRFSGLQFPNYSSELNVNALELDDSALYLCASSLFSGKETQYFGPGTRLLVL.

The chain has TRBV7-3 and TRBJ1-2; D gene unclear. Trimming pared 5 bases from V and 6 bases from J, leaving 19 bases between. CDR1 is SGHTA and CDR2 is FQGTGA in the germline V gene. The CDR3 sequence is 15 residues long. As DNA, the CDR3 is TGTGCCAGCAGCGGGCCGGGAGCCCCAAAGAATGGCTACACCTTC. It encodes CASSGPGAPKNGYTF.

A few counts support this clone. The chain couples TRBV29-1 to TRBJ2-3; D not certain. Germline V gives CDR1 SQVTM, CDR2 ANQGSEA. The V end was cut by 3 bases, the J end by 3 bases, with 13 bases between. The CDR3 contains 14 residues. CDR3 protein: CSVEQEYLTDTQYF. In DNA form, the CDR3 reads TGCAGCGTTGAGCAGGAATACCTGACAGATACGCAGTATTTT.

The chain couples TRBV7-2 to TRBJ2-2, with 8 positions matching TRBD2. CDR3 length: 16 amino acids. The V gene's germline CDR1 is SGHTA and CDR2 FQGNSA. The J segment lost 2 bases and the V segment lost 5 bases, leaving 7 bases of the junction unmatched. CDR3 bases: TGTGCCAGCAGCCCCCACGGGGGGGCCAACACCGGGGAGCTGTTTTTT. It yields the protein CASSPHGGANTGELFF.

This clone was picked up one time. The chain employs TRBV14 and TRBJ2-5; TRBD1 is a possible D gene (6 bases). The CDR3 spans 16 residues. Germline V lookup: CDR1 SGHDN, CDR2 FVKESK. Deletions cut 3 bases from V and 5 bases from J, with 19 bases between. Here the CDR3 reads CASSHHLTTGMETQYF. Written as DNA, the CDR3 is TGTGCCAGCAGCCACCACCTAACTACAGGGATGGAGACCCAGTACTTC. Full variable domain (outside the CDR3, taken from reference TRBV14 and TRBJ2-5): EAGVTQFPSHSVIEKGQTVTLRCDPISGHDNLYWYRRVMGKEIKFLLHFVKESKQDESGMPNNRFLAERTGGTYSTLKVQPAELEDSGVYFCASSHHLTTGMETQYFGPGTRLLVL.

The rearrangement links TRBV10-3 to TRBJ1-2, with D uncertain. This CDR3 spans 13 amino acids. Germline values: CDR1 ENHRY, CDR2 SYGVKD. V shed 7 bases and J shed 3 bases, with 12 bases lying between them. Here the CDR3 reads CAINSPRYYGYTF. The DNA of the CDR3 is TGTGCCATCAACAGTCCACGGTACTATGGCTACACCTTC.

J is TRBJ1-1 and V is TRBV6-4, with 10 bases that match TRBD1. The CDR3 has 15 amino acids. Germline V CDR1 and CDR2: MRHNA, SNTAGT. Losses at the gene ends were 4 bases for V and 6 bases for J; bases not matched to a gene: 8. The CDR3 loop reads CASSAGTGVSAEAFF. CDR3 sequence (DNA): TGTGCCAGCAGTGCCGGGACAGGGGTCAGTGCTGAAGCTTTCTTT.

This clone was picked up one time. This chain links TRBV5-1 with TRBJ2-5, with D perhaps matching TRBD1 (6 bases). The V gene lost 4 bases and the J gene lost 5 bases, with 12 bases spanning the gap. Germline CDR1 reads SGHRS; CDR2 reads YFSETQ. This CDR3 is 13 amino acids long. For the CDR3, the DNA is TGCGCCAGCAGCCCCACCCAGGGGGAGACCCAGTACTTC. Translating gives CASSPTQGETQYF.

CDR3 region: CASSLTTTGEYYGYTF. The DNA of the CDR3 is TGTGCCAGCAGCCTAACTACGACAGGGGAGTACTATGGCTACACCTTC. V and J are TRBV5-5 and TRBJ1-2, with 8 bases matching TRBD1. Trimming cost V 4 bases and J 3 bases; bases outside gene matches: 11. This CDR3 is built from 16 residues. Germline CDR1 is SGHKS and CDR2 is YYEKEE (reference sequence). Together with reference TRBV5-5 and TRBJ1-2, the CDR3 gives the full variable domain: DAGVTQSPTHLIKTRGQQVTLRCSPISGHKSVSWYQQVLGQGPQFIFQYYEKEERGRGNFPDRFSARQFPNYSSELNVNALLLGDSALYLCASSLTTTGEYYGYTFGSGTRLTVV.

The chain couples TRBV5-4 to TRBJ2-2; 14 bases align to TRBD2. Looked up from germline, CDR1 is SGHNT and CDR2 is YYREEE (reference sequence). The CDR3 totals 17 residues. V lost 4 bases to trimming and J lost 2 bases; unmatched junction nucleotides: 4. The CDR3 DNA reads TGTGCCAGCAGCCCGGGACTAGCGGGGGCTAACACCGGGGAGCTGTTTTTT. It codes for CASSPGLAGANTGELFF.

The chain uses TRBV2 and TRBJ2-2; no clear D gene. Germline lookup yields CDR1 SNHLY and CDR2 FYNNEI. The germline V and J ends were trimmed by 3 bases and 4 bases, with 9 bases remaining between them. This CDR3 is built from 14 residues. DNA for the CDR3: TGTGCCAGCAGTGAGAGGCAGATCACCGGGGAGCTGTTTTTT. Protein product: CASSERQITGELFF.

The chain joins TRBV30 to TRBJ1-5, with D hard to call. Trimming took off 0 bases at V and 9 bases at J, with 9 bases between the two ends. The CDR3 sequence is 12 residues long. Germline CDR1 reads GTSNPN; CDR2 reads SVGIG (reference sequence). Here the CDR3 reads CAWSVPTGPQHF. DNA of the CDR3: TGTGCCTGGAGTGTCCCTACTGGGCCCCAGCATTTT.

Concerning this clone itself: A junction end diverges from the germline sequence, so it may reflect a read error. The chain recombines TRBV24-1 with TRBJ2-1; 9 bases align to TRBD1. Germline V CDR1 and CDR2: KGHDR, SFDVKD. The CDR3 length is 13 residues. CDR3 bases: TGTGCCACCGGTGAGGGACAGGGTAATGAGCAGTTCTTC. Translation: CATGEGQGNEQFF.

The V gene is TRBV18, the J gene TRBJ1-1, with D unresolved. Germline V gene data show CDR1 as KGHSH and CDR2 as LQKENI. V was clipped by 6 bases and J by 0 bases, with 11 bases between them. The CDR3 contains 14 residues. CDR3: CASSPTTMNTEAFF. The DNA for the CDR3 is TGTGCCAGCTCCCCCACTACCATGAACACTGAAGCTTTCTTT.

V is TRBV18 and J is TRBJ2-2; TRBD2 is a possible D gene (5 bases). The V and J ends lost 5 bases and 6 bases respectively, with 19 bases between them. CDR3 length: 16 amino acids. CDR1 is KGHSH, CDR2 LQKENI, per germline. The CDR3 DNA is TGTGCCAGCTCAGATACTCTTGAGGGTCCCGCCGGGGAGCTGTTTTTT. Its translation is CASSDTLEGPAGELFF.

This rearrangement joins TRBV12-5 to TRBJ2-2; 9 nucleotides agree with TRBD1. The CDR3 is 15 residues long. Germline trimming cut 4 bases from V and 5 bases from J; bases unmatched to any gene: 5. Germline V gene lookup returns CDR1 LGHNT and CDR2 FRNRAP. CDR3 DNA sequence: TGTGCTAGTGGTTCGACAGACAGGGGGACCGGGGAGCTGTTTTTT. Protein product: CASGSTDRGTGELFF.

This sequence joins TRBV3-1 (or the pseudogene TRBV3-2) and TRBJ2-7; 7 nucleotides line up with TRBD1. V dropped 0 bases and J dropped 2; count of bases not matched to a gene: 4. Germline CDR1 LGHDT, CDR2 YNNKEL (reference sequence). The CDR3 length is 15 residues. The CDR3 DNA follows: TGTGCCAGCAGCCAAGATTGGGACAGAACCTACGAGCAGTACTTC. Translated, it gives CASSQDWDRTYEQYF.

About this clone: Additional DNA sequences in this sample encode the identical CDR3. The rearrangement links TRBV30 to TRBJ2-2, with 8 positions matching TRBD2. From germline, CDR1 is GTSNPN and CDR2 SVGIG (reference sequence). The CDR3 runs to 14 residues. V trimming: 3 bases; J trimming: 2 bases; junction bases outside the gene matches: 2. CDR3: CAWRTSGNTGELFF. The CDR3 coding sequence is TGTGCCTGGAGAACTAGCGGTAACACCGGGGAGCTGTTTTTT.

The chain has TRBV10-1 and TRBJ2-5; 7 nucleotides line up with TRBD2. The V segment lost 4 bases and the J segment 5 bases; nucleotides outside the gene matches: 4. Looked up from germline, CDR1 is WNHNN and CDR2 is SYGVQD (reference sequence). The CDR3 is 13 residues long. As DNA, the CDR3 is TGCGCCAGCAGTGTTGCGGGGGTTGAGACCCAGTACTTC. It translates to CASSVAGVETQYF.

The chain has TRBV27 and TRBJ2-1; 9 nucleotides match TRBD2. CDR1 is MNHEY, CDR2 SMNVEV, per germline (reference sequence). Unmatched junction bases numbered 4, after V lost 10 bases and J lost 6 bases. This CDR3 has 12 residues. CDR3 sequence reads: CATWRGGNEQFF. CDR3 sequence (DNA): TGTGCCACCTGGCGGGGGGGCAATGAGCAGTTCTTC.

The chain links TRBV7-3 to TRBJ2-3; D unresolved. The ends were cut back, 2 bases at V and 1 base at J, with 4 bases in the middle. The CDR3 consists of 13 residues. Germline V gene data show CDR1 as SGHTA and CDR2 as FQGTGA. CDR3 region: CASSLPGTDTQYF. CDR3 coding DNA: TGTGCCAGCAGCTTACCAGGCACAGATACGCAGTATTTT. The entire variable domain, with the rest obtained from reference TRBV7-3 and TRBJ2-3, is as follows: GAGVSQTPSNKVTEKGKYVELRCDPISGHTALYWYRQSLGQGPEFLIYFQGTGAADDSGLPNDRFFAVRPEGSVSTLKIQRTERGDSAVYLCASSLPGTDTQYFGPGTRLTVL.

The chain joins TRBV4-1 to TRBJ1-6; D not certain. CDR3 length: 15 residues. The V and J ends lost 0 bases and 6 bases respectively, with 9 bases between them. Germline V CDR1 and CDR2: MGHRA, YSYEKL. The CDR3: CASSQDGARNSPLHF. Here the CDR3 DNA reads TGCGCCAGCAGCCAAGACGGTGCCCGTAATTCACCCCTCCACTTT.

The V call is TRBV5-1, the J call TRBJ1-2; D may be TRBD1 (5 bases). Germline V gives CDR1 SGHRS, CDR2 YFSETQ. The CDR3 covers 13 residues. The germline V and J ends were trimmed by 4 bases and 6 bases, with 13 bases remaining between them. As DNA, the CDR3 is TGCGCCAGCAGCCAACTAGGGGAGGATGGCTACACCTTC. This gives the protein CASSQLGEDGYTF.

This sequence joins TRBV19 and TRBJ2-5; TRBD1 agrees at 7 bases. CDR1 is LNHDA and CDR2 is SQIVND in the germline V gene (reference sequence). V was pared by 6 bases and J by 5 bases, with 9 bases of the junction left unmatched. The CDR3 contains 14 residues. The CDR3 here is CASSSRGIGETQYF. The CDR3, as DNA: TGTGCCAGTAGCAGCAGGGGGATTGGGGAGACCCAGTACTTC.

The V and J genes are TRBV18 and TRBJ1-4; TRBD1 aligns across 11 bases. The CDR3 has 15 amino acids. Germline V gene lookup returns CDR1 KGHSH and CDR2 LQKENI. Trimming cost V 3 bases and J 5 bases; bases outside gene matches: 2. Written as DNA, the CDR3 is TGTGCCAGCTCACCCCGGACAGGGGGCAATGAAAAACTGTTTTTT. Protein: CASSPRTGGNEKLFF.

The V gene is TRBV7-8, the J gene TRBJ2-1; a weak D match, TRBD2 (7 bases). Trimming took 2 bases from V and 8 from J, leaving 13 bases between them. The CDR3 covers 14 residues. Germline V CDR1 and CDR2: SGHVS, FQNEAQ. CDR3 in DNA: TGTGCCAGCAGCTTATGGGAGGGGGTCTATGAGCAGTTCTTC. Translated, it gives CASSLWEGVYEQFF.

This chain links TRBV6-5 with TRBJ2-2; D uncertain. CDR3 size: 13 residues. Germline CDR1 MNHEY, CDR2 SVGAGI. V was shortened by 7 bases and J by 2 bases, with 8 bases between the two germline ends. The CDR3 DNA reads TGTGCCAGCACACAGATAAACACCGGGGAGCTGTTTTTT. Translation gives CASTQINTGELFF.

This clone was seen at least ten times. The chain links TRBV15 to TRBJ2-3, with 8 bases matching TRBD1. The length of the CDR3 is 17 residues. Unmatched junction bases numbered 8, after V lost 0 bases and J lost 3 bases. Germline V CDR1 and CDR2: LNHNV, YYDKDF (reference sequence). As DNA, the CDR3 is TGTGCCACCAGCAGAGATTCAGGGGGCGCGTATACAGATACGCAGTATTTT. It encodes CATSRDSGGAYTDTQYF. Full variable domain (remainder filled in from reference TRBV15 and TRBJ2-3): DAMVIQNPRYQVTQFGKPVTLSCSQTLNHNVMYWYQQKSSQAPKLLFHYYDKDFNNEADTPDNFQSRRPNTSFCFLDIRSPGLGDTAMYLCATSRDSGGAYTDTQYFGPGTRLTVL.